A single sample is the source of the 3 T cell receptor beta chains below, sequenced in a study of control samples from healthy donors and cancer patients. Profiled with immunoSEQ multiplex PCR; TCRdb holds only in-frame clones, not every one. This sample has 150,000 or so clones, with 90% to 95% found just once. Material for sequencing was blood. These receptors were obtained from a young man in good health.

The chain has TRBV2 and TRBJ2-4; D is unclear. With 6 bases removed from V and 2 bases from J, the gap between germline ends came to 14 bases. The length of the CDR3 is 15 residues. Germline V lookup: CDR1 SNHLY, CDR2 FYNNEI. DNA for the CDR3: TGTGCCAGCAGCCAAACGTTCGAGTCCAAAAACATTCAGTACTTC. It encodes CASSQTFESKNIQYF.

This clone has more than one count but fewer than ten. The chain's CDR3 is CASSFSGTQNYGYTF. CDR3 bases: TGTGCCAGCAGCTTCTCCGGGACGCAGAATTATGGCTACACCTTC. The gene calls are TRBV7-8 and TRBJ1-2; TRBD1 is a possible D gene (5 bases). V was shortened by 3 bases and J by 5 bases, with 16 bases between the two germline ends. The CDR3 totals 15 residues. CDR1 SGHVS and CDR2 FQNEAQ come from the germline V gene.

This chain connects TRBV9 to TRBJ2-2, with 9 bases fitting TRBD2. Trimming at V came to 1 base and at J to 4 bases, leaving 8 bases not matched to a gene. From germline, CDR1 is SGDLS and CDR2 YYNGEE. The CDR3 length is 17 residues. CDR3 loop: CASSVSLSGRSTGELFF. CDR3 coding DNA: TGTGCCAGCAGCGTAAGTCTTAGCGGGAGAAGCACCGGGGAGCTGTTTTTT.